This T cell receptor beta chain was profiled in a study of patients and donors after allogeneic stem cell transplantation. TCRdb reanalysed the RT-PCR reads using MiXCR and keeps one entry per CDR3 protein. The data hold 410,000 or so distinct CDR3 sequences, with more than 15% observed a single time. This CDR3 spans 14 amino acids. The junction had 5 bases not matched to a gene; V was cut back by 6 bases and J by 6 bases. The receptor was derived from a human donor who was either an allogeneic HSCT recipient or a stem cell or donor lymphocyte infusion donor (not recorded which). It is not recorded whose cells these are; they may come from a transplant donor. The gene calls are TRBV12-3 or TRBV12-4 and TRBJ2-7, with 13 bases identical to TRBD2. The sequenced sample was blood, either unsorted or a sorted T cell fraction (not recorded which). The CDR3 nucleotides read TGTGCCAGCAGGCTGGGACTAGCGGGATCCGAGCAGTACTTC. Encoded protein: CASRLGLAGSEQYF.